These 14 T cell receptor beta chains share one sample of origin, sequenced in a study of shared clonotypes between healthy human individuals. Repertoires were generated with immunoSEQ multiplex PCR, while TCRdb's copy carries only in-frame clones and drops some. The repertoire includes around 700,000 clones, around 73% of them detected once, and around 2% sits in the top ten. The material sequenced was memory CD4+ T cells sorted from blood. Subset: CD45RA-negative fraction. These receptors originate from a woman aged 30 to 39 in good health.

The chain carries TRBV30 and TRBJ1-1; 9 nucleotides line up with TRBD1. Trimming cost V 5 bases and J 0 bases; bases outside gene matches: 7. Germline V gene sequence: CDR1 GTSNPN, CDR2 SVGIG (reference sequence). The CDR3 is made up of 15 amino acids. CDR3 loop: CAWERDRVMNTEAFF. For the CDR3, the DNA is TGTGCCTGGGAACGGGACAGGGTCATGAACACTGAAGCTTTCTTT.

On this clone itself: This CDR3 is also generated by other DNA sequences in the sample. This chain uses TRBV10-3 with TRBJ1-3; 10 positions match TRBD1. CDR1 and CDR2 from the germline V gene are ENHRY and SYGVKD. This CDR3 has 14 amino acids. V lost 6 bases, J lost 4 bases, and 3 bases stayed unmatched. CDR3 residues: CAISGTGAGNTIYF. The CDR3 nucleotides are TGTGCCATCAGCGGGACAGGGGCCGGAAACACCATATATTTT.

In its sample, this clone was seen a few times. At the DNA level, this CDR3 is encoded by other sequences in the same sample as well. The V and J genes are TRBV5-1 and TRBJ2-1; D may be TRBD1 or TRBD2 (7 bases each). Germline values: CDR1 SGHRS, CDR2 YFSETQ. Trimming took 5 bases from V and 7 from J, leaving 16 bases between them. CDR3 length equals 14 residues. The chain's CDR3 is CASSPGTAGNEQFF. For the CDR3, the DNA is TGCGCCAGCAGTCCCGGGACAGCGGGAAATGAGCAGTTCTTC.

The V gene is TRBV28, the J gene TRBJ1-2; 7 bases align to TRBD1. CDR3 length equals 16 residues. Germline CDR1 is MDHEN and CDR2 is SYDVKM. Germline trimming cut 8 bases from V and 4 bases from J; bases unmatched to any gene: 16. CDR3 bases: TGTGCCAGCGCGGGGGCACCGGGCAGGGGGACCTATGGCTACACCTTC. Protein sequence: CASAGAPGRGTYGYTF.

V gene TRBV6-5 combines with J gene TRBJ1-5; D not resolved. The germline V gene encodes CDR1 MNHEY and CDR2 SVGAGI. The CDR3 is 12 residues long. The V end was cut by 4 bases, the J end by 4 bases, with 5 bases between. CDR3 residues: CASSSTNQPQHF. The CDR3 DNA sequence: TGTGCCAGCAGTTCGACAAATCAGCCCCAGCATTTT.

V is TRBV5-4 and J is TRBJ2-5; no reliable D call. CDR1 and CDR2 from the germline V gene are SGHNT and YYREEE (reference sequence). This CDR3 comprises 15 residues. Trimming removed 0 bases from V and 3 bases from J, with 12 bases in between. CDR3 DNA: TGTGCCAGCAGCTTGGCTAGTCCCCTGAAAGAGACCCAGTACTTC. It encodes CASSLASPLKETQYF. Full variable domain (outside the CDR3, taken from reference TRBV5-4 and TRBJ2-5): ETGVTQSPTHLIKTRGQQVTLRCSSQSGHNTVSWYQQALGQGPQFIFQYYREEENGRGNFPPRFSGLQFPNYSSELNVNALELDDSALYLCASSLASPLKETQYFGPGTRLLVL.

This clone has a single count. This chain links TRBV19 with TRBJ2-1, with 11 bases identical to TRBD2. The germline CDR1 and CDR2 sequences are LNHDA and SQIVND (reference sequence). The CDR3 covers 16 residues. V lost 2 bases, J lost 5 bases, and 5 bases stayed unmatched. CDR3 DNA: TGTGCCAGTAGTATACGGGGTAGCGGGAGGGACAATGAGCAGTTCTTC. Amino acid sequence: CASSIRGSGRDNEQFF.

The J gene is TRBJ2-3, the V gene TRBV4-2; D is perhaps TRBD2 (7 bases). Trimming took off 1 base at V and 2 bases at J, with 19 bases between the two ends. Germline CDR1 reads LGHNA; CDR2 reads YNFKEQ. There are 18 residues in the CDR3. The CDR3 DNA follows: TGTGCCAGCAGCCAAGTAGGGGGTACTAGCGTATACACAGATACGCAGTATTTT. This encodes CASSQVGGTSVYTDTQYF.

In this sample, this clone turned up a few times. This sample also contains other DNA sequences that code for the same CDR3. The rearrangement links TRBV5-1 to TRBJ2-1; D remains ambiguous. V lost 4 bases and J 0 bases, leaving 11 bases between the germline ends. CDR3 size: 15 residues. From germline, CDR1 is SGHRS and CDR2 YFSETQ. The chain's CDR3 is CASSRSSGSYNEQFF. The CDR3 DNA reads TGCGCCAGCAGCCGCAGCAGTGGCTCCTACAATGAGCAGTTCTTC.

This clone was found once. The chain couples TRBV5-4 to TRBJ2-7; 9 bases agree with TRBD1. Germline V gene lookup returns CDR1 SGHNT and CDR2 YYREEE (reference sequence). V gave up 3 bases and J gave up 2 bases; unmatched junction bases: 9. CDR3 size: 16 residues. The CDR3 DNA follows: TGTGCCAGCAGCTCACGGGGGACAGGGTTGACCTACGAGCAGTACTTC. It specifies CASSSRGTGLTYEQYF. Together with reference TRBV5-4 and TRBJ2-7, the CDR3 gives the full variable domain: ETGVTQSPTHLIKTRGQQVTLRCSSQSGHNTVSWYQQALGQGPQFIFQYYREEENGRGNFPPRFSGLQFPNYSSELNVNALELDDSALYLCASSSRGTGLTYEQYFGPGTRLTVT.

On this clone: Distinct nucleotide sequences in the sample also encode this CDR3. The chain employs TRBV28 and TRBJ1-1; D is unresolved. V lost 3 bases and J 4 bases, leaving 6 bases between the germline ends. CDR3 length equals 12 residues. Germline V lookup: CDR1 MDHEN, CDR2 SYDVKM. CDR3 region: CASSFSLTEAFF. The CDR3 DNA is TGTGCCAGCAGTTTCAGCCTCACTGAAGCTTTCTTT.

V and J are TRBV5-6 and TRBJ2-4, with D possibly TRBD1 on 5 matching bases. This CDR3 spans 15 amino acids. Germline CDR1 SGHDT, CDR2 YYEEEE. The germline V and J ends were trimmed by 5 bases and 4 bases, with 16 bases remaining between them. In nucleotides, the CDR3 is TGTGCCAGCAGTCCCAGTAGGGGCAGTAAAAACATTCAGTACTTC. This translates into CASSPSRGSKNIQYF.

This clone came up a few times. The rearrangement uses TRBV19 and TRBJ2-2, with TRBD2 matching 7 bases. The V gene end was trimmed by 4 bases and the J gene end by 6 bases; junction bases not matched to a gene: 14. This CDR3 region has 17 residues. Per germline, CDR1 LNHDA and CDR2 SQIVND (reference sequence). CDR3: CASSSPFGGSGAGELFF. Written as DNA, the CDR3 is TGTGCCAGTAGTAGCCCCTTCGGCGGGAGTGGCGCCGGGGAGCTGTTTTTT. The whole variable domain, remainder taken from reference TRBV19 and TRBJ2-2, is DGGITQSPKYLFRKEGQNVTLSCEQNLNHDAMYWYRQDPGQGLRLIYYSQIVNDFQKGDIAEGYSVSREKKESFPLTVTSAQKNPTAFYLCASSSPFGGSGAGELFFGEGSRLTVL.

Written as DNA, the CDR3 is TGTGCCAGCAGCACCCCGGGGGGGGCTGCCTCTTTCAATGAGCAGTTCTTC. As protein: CASSTPGGAASFNEQFF. This rearrangement joins TRBV5-4 to TRBJ2-1; TRBD2 aligns across 8 bases. Germline CDR1 and CDR2: SGHNT and YYREEE (reference sequence). The CDR3 has 17 amino acids. V shed 4 bases, J shed 6 bases, and the junction held 15 bases outside the gene matches.